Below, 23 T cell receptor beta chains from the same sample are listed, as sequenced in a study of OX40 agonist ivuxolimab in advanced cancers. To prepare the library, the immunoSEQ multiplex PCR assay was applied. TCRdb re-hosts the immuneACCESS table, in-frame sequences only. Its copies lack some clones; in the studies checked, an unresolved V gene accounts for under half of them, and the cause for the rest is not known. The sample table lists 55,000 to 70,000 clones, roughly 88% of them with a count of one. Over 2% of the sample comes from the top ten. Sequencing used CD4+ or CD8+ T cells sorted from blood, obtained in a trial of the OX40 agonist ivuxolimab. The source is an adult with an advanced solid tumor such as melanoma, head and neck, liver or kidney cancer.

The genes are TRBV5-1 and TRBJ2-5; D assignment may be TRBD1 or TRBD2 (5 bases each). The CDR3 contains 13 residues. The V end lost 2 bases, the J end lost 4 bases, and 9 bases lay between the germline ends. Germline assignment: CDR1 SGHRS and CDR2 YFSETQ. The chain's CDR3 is CASSFERGETQYF. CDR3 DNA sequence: TGCGCCAGCAGCTTCGAGAGGGGAGAGACCCAGTACTTC.

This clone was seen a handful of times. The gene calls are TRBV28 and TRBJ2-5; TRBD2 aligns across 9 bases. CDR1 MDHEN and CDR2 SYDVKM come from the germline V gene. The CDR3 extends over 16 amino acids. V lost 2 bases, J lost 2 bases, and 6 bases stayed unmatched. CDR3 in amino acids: CASSLGSGGSQETQYF. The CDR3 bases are TGTGCCAGCAGTTTAGGGAGCGGGGGGAGTCAAGAGACCCAGTACTTC.

CDR3 nucleotide sequence: TGTGCCGCAAGACCGCCCGCAACTAATGAAAAACTGTTTTTT. Translating gives CAARPPATNEKLFF. The chain links TRBV28 to TRBJ1-4; D gene uncertain. V was pared by 11 bases and J by 0 bases, with 13 bases between. Germline assignment: CDR1 MDHEN and CDR2 SYDVKM. This CDR3 has 14 amino acids.

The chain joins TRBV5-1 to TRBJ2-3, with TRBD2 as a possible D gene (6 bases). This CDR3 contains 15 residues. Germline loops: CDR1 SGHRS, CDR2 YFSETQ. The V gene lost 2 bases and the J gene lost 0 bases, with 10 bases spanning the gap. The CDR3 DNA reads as TGCGCCAGCAGCTTAGCGGGCAGGAGCACAGATACGCAGTATTTT. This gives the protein CASSLAGRSTDTQYF.

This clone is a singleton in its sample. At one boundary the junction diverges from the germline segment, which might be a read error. The CDR3 loop is CANSVEETGVTEAFF. The CDR3 coding sequence is TGTGCCAACAGCGTAGAAGAAACGGGTGTGACTGAAGCTTTCTTT. J is TRBJ1-1 and V is TRBV9; D unclear. Germline V gene lookup returns CDR1 SGDLS and CDR2 YYNGEE. The CDR3 contains 15 residues.

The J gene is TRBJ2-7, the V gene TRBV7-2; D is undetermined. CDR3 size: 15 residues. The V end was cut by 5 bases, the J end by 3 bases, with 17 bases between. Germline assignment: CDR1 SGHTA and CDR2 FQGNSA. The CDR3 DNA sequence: TGTGCCAGCAGCCCCAAGACGGCGATCCTCTACGAGCAGTACTTC. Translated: CASSPKTAILYEQYF.

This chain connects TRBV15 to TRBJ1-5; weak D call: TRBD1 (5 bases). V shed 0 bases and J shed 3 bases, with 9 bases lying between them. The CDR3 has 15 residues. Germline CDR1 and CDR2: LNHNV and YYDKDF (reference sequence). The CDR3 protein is CATSRDQGANQPQHF. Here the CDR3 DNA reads TGTGCCACCAGCAGAGACCAGGGAGCCAATCAGCCCCAGCATTTT.

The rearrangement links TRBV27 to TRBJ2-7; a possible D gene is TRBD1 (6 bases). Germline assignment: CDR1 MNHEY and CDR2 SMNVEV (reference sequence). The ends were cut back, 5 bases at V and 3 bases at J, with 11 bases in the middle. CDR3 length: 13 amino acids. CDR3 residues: CASSPQGGYEQYF. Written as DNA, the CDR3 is TGTGCCAGCAGTCCCCAAGGGGGCTACGAGCAGTACTTC.

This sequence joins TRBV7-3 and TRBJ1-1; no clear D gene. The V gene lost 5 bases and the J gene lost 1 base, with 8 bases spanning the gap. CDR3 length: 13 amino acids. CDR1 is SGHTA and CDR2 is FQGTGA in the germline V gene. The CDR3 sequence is CASSPQPNTEAFF. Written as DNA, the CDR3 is TGTGCCAGCAGCCCCCAACCGAACACTGAAGCTTTCTTT. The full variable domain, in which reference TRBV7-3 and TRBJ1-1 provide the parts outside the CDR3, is GAGVSQTPSNKVTEKGKYVELRCDPISGHTALYWYRQSLGQGPEFLIYFQGTGAADDSGLPNDRFFAVRPEGSVSTLKIQRTERGDSAVYLCASSPQPNTEAFFGQGTRLTVV.

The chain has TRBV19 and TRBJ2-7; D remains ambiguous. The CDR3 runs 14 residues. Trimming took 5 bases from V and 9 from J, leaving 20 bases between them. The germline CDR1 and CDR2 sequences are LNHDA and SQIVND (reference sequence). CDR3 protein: CASSVRTESAAQYF. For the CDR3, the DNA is TGTGCCAGTAGTGTCCGGACGGAGTCCGCCGCGCAGTACTTC.

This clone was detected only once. The chain's CDR3 is CAISETGEQYF. In nucleotides, the CDR3 is TGTGCCATCAGTGAGACAGGCGAGCAGTACTTC. The J gene is TRBJ2-7, the V gene TRBV10-3; D is perhaps TRBD1 (5 bases). Germline V gives CDR1 ENHRY, CDR2 SYGVKD. The CDR3 has 11 residues. V gave up 2 bases and J gave up 6 bases, with 5 bases separating them.

The CDR3 is CSVIVQGAGELFF. CDR3 in DNA: TGCAGCGTCATAGTACAGGGAGCCGGGGAGCTGTTTTTT. V gene TRBV29-1 combines with J gene TRBJ2-2; a possible D gene is TRBD1 (6 bases). This CDR3 is built from 13 residues. The germline V gene encodes CDR1 SQVTM and CDR2 ANQGSEA. The V and J ends lost 6 bases and 6 bases respectively, with 14 bases between them.

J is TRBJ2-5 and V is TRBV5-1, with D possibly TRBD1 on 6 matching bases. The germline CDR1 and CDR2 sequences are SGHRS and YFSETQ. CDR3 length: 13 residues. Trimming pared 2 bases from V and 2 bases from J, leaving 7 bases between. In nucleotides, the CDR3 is TGCGCCAGCAGCTTCGGACAGCAAGAGACCCAGTACTTC. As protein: CASSFGQQETQYF.

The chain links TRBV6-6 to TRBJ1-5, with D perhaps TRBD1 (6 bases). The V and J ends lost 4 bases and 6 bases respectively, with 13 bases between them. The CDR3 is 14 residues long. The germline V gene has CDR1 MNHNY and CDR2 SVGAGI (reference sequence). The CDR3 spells CASSSSTGSQPQHF. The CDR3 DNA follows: TGTGCCAGCAGTTCGTCTACAGGGTCTCAGCCCCAGCATTTT.

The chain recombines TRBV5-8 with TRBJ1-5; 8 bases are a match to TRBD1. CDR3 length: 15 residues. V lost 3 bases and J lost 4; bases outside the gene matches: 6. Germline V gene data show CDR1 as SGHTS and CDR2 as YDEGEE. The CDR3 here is CASSYDRGGNQPQHF. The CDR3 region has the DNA TGTGCCAGCAGCTACGACAGGGGCGGAAATCAGCCCCAGCATTTT.

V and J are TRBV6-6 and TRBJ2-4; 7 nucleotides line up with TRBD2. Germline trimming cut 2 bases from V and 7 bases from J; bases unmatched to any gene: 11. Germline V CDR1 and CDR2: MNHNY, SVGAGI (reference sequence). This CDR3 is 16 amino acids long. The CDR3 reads CASSYSGASQGNIQYF. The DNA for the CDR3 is TGTGCCAGCAGTTACAGCGGGGCAAGCCAAGGGAACATTCAGTACTTC.

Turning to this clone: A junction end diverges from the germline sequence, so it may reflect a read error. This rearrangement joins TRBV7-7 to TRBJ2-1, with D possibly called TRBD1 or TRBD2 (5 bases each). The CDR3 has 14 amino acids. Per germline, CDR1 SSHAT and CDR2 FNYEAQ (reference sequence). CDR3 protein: CASSPGTFGGEQFF. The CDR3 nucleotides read TGTGCTAGCAGCCCCGGGACCTTTGGGGGTGAGCAGTTCTTC.

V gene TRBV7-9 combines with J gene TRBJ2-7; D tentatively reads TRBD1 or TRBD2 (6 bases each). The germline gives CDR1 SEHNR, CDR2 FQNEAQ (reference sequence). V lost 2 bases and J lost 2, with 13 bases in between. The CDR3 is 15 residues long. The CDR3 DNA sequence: TGTGCCAGCAGCTTAATCGGGGGCCCCACCTACGAGCAGTACTTC. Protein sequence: CASSLIGGPTYEQYF. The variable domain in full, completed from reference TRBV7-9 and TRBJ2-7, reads DTGVSQNPRHKITKRGQNVTFRCDPISEHNRLYWYRQTLGQGPEFLTYFQNEAQLEKSRLLSDRFSAERPKGSFSTLEIQRTEQGDSAMYLCASSLIGGPTYEQYFGPGTRLTVT.

The CDR3 sequence is CASSRPGTNYGYTF. CDR3 DNA sequence: TGTGCCAGTAGTCGTCCAGGTACTAACTATGGCTACACCTTC. The V and J genes are TRBV19 and TRBJ1-2; D is ambiguous. V gave up 5 bases and J gave up 0 bases, with 10 bases separating them. This CDR3 is built from 14 residues. Per the germline V gene, CDR1 is LNHDA and CDR2 is SQIVND (reference sequence).

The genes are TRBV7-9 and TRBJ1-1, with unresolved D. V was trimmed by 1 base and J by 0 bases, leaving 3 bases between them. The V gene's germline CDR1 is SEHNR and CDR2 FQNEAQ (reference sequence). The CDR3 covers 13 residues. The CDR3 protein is CASSLVLNTEAFF. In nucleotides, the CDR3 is TGTGCCAGCAGCTTAGTCTTGAACACTGAAGCTTTCTTT.

The DNA for the CDR3 is TGTGCCAGCAAGGGTGGAGGCTCGGACACCGGGGAGCTGTTTTTT. It encodes CASKGGGSDTGELFF. This chain connects TRBV27 to TRBJ2-2, with D maybe TRBD2 (5 bases). This CDR3 region has 15 residues. Germline V gene sequence: CDR1 MNHEY, CDR2 SMNVEV (reference sequence). Trimming stripped 7 bases from V and 3 bases from J, with 15 bases between.

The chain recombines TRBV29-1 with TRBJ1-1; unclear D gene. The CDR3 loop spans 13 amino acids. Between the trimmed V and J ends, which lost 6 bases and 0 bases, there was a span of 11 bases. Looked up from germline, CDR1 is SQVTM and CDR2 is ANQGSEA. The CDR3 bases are TGCAGCGTCGCCCCCAGATTGAACACTGAAGCTTTCTTT. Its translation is CSVAPRLNTEAFF.

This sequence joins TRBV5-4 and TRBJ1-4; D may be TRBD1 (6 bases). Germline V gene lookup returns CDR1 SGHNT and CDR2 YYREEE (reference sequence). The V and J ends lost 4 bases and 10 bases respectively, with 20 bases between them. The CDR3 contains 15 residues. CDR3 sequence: CASSVSGRGSGKLFF. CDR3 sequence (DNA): TGTGCCAGCAGCGTGTCGGGTAGGGGGTCCGGAAAACTGTTTTTT.